The present T cell receptor beta chain was sequenced within a study of STAT5B mutations in CD4+ large granular lymphocyte leukemia (dated by TCRdb to 2021 to 2024). Study-wide context: Among healthy controls, the CDR3 'QG' motif was associated with a particular HLA allele. TCRbeta repertoires of CD4+ T-cell large granular lymphocyte leukemia patients were compared with those of healthy blood donors. Flow cytometry on FACSCanto II or FACSVerse showed that the purified fractions were more than 95% pure among lymphocytes.

The healthy controls were around 35 blood donors, and the buffy coats of these donors were supplied by the Finnish Red Cross blood service. All TCR-sequenced material derived from peripheral blood: patient blood samples and healthy donor buffy coats. Ficoll-Hypaque gradient centrifugation was used to isolate peripheral blood mononuclear cells. CD4+ cells were purified magnetically from the buffy coats of healthy controls. The Gentra Puregene Cell and Tissue kit was used for genomic DNA extraction, and quantification was performed on a Qubit 2.0 fluorometer. A word on this clone: Its antigen remains undetermined. One base away there is no much larger clone; base qualities are not given.

There are 14 amino acids in the CDR3, from cysteine to phenylalanine inclusive. The entry retains the CDR3 DNA only, 42 bases that are in frame from base 1. Trimming removed 0 bases from V and 4 bases from J, leaving 10 bases between the germline ends. The germline V gene yields MNHEY for CDR1 and SVGAGI for CDR2. The immunoSEQ assay at survey resolution was used to sequence TCRbeta rearrangements from genomic DNA. Processing in the source paper ran as follows. In the TCR sequencing data, the lowest productive clonotype frequency that could be detected was 2.59 x 10-5. Only productive TCRbeta rearrangements, defined as complete and in-frame sequences, were included in the analyses. Clonality for each sample was calculated as Simpson clonality in the immunoSEQ Analyzer version 3.0. Clones were binned by frequency as very rare, small, medium, large (1-20%) or hyperexpanded (>20%). Generation probabilities were estimated with OLGA 1.2.3, V-gene circos plots were generated with VDJtools, specificities were searched for in VDJdb, and CDR3 motifs were identified with GLIPH. In its TCRdb copy, this immuneACCESS table keeps in-frame sequences only and misses some clones. Where compared with another copy, unresolved V genes explain less than half of these, and the others have no known cause. The DNA was the basis for D and trimming; V, J and clone size are from that table. For this sample the table gives some 34,000 clones, of which 74% were detected only once. The ten largest account for 0.29% of the sample.

General conclusions and limits of the study: Data were not HLA-matched; higher clonality in CD4+ versus CD8+ T-LGLL could reflect the relatively small sample size. Main leukemic clonotypes were private to each patient, although approximately 26% appeared at low frequency in other patients' non-leukemic repertoires. TRBV06-family usage was enriched among the top patient clones (8/27) compared with healthy controls (2/35). CD4-sorted patient repertoires appeared more clonal than healthy CD4+ repertoires, and this difference persisted after removing the putative leukemic clones.

The chain is assembled from TRBV6-5 and TRBJ2-7, with the D gene call left open. The sequence came from a human donor in good health. The sample taken for sequencing was CD4+ T cells from blood buffy coats. This receptor has the CDR3 CASSYSSPQYEQYF. The DNA reads as follows: TGTGCCAGCAGTTACTCGAGTCCCCAATACGAGCAGTACTTC.